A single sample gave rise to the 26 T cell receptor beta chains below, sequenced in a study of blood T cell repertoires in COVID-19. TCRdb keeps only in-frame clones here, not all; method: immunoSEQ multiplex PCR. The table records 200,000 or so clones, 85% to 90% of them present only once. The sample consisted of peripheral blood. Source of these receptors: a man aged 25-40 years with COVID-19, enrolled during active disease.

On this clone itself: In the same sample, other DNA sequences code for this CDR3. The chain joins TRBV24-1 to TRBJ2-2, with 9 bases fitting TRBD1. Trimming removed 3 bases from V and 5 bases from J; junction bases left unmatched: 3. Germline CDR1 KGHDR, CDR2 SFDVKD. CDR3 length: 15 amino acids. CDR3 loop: CATSDPGQGTGELFF. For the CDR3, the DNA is TGTGCCACCAGTGATCCGGGACAGGGAACCGGGGAGCTGTTTTTT.

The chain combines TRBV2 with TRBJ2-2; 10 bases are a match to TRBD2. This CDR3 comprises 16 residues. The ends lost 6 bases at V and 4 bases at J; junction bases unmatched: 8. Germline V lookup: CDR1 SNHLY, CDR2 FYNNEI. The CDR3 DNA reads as TGTGCCAGCAGGCTCGGACTAGCGGTGGGCACCGGGGAGCTGTTTTTT. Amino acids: CASRLGLAVGTGELFF.

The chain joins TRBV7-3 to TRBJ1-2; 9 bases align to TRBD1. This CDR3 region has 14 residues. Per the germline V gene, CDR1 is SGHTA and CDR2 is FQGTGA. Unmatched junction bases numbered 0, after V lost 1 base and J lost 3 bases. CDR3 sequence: CASSLRQGDYGYTF. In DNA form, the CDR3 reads TGTGCCAGCAGCTTAAGACAGGGGGACTATGGCTACACCTTC.

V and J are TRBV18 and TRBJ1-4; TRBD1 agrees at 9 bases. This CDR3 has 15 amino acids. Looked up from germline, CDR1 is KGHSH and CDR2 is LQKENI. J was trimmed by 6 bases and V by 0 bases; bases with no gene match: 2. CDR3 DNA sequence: TGTGCCAGCTCACCACCCAGGACAGGGGATGAAAAACTGTTTTTT. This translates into CASSPPRTGDEKLFF.

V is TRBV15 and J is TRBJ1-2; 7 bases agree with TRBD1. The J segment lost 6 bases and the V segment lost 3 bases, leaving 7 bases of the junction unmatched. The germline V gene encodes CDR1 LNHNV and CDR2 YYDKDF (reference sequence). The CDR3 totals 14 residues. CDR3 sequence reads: CATSRRQGEDGYTF. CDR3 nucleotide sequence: TGTGCCACCAGCAGGAGACAGGGAGAAGATGGCTACACCTTC.

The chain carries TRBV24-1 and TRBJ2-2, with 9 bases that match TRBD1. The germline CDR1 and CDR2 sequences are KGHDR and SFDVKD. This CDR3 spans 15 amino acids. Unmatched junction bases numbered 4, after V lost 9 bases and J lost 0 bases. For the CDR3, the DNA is TGTGCCACCTCAGACAGGGGGGCGAACACCGGGGAGCTGTTTTTT. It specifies CATSDRGANTGELFF.

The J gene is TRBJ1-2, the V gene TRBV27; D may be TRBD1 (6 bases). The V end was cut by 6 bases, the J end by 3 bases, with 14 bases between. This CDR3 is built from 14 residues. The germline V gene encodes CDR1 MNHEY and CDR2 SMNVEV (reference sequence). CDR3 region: CASSSRGADYGYTF. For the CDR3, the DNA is TGTGCCAGCAGCTCTCGGGGGGCGGACTATGGCTACACCTTC.

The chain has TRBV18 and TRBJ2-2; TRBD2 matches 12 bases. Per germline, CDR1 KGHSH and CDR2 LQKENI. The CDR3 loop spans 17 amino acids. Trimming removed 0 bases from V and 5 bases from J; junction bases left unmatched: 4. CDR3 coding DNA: TGTGCCAGCTCACCACCTACTAGCGGGAGGTTAACCGGGGAGCTGTTTTTT. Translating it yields CASSPPTSGRLTGELFF.

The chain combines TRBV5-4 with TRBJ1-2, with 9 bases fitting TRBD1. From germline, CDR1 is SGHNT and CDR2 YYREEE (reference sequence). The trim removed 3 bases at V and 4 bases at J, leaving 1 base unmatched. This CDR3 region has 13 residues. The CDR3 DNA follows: TGTGCCAGCAGCTCGACAGGGGGCTATGGCTACACCTTC. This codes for CASSSTGGYGYTF.

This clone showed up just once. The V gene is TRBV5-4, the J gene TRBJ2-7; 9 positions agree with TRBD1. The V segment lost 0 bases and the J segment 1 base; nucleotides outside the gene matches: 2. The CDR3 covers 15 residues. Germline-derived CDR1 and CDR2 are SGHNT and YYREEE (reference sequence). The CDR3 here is CASSLATGGSYEQYF. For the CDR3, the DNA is TGTGCCAGCAGCTTGGCGACAGGGGGATCCTACGAGCAGTACTTC.

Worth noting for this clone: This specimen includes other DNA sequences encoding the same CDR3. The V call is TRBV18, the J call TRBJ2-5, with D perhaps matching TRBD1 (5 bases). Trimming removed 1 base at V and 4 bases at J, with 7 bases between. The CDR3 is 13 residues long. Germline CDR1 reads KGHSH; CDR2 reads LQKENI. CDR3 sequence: CASSPRQGETQYF. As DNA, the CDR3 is TGTGCCAGCTCACCACGGCAGGGAGAGACCCAGTACTTC.

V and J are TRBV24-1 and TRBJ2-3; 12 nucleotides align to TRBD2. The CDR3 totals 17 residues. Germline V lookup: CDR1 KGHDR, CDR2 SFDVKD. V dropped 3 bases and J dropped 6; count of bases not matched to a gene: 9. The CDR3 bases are TGTGCCACCAGTGATCAAGGACTAGCGGGATCGGCGGATACGCAGTATTTT. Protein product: CATSDQGLAGSADTQYF.

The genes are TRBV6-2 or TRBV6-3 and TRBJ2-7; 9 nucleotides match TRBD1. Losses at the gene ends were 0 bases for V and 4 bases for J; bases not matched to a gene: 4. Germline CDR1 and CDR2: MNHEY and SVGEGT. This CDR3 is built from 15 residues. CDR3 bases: TGTGCCAGCAGTTACTCTACAGGGGGCTATTACGAGCAGTACTTC. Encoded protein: CASSYSTGGYYEQYF.

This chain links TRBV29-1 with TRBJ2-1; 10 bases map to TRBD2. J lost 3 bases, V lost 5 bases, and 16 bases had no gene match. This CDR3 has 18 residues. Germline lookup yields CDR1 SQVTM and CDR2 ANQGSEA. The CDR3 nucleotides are TGCAGCGTTTCAGGGGCTAGCGGGAGAAGTTCCCTCTACAATGAGCAGTTCTTC. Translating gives CSVSGASGRSSLYNEQFF.

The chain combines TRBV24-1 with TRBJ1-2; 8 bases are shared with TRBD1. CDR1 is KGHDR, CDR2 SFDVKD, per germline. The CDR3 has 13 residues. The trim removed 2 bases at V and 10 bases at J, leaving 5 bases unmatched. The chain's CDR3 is CATSDWTGMDYTF. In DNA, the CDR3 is TGTGCCACCAGTGATTGGACAGGGATGGACTACACCTTC.

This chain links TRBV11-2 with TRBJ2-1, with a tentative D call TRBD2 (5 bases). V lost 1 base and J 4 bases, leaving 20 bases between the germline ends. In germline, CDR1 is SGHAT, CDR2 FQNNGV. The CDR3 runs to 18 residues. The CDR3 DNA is TGTGCCAGCAGCTTAGTGCTCGCGAGGGCCTTATCGTACAATGAGCAGTTCTTC. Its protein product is CASSLVLARALSYNEQFF.

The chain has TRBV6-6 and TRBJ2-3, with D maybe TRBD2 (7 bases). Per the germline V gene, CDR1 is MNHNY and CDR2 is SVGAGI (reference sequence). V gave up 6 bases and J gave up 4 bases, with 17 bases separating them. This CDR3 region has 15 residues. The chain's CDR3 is CASSPRGASADTQYF. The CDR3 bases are TGTGCCAGCAGCCCTCGGGGGGCGAGTGCAGATACGCAGTATTTT.

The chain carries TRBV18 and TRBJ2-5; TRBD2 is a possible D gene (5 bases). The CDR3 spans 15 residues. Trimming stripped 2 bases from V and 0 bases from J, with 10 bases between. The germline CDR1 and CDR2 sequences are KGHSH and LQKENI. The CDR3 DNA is TGTGCCAGCTCACCAAGACGGACTTACCAAGAGACCCAGTACTTC. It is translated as CASSPRRTYQETQYF.

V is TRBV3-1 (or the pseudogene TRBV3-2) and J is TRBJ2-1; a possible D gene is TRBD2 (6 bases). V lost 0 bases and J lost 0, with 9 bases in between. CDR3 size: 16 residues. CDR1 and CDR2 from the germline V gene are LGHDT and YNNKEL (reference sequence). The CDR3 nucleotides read TGTGCCAGCAGCCAAGATGGGGGGAGCTCCTACAATGAGCAGTTCTTC. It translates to CASSQDGGSSYNEQFF.

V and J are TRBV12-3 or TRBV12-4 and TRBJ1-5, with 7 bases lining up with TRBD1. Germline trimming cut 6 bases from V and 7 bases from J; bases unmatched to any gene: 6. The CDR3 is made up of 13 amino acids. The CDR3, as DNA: TGTGCCAGCAGGTTGACAGGGACCCAGCCCCAGCATTTT. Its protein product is CASRLTGTQPQHF.

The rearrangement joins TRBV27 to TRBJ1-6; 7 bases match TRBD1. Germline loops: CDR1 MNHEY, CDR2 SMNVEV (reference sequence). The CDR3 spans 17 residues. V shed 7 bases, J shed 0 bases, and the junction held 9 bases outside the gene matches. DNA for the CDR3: TGTGCCAGCAACCTTCCCCGGGACAGCTCCTATAATTCACCCCTCCACTTT. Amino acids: CASNLPRDSSYNSPLHF.

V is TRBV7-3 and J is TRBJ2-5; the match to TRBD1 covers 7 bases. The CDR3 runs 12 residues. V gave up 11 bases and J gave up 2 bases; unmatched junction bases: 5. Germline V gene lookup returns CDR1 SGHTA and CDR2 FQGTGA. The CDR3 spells CASSRGQETQYF. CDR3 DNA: TGTGCCTCGTCCAGGGGGCAAGAGACCCAGTACTTC.

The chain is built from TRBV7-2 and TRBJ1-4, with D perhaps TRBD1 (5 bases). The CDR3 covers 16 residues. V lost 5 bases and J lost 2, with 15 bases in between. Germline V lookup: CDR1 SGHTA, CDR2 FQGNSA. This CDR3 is CASSPYWGGTNEKLFF. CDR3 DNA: TGTGCCAGCAGCCCCTATTGGGGGGGGACTAATGAAAAACTGTTTTTT.

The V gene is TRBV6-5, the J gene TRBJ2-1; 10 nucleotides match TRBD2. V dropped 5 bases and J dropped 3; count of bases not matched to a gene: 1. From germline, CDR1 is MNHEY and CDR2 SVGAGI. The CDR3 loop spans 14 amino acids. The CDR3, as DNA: TGTGCCAGCAGTAGCGGGGGGGGCTACAATGAGCAGTTCTTC. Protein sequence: CASSSGGGYNEQFF.

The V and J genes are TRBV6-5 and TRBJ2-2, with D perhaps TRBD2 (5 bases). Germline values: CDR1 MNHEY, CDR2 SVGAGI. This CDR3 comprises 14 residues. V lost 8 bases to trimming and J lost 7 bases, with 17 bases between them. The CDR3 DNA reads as TGTGCCAGCTGGCCGGGATCCTCTTACGGGGAGCTGTTTTTT. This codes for CASWPGSSYGELFF.

DNA of the CDR3: TGTGCCAGCAGTTTATGGGCGGGAGAAGGGTACGAGCAGTACTTC. Translation gives CASSLWAGEGYEQYF. This sequence joins TRBV27 and TRBJ2-7; TRBD2 agrees at 7 bases. Germline-derived CDR1 and CDR2 are MNHEY and SMNVEV (reference sequence). CDR3 length: 15 residues. V was pared by 1 base and J by 4 bases, with 7 bases of the junction left unmatched.